These 2 T cell receptor beta chains came from one sample sequenced in a study of blood T cells in healthy people across ages. Primed by a sample-barcoded 5' primer and a J-beta primer mix, a second PCR proceeded for about 6 to 11 cycles. TCRdb passed the 5' RACE reads through MiXCR, listing each CDR3 protein once. The sample yields around 650,000 distinct CDR3 sequences, 32% seen once. Sequencing was performed on blood. The receptors originated from a woman of 80 years or more in good health.

A remark on this clonotype: A much more abundant neighbour one base away suggests this may be a read error. The chain carries TRBV5-6 and TRBJ2-1; 7 bases line up with TRBD2. In germline, CDR1 is SGHDT, CDR2 YYEEEE. The CDR3 covers 13 residues. The CDR3 reads CAGSGTFHNEQFF. The DNA of the CDR3 is TGTGCCGGCAGCGGGACTTTCCACAATGAGCAGTTCTTC.

The genes are TRBV6-2 or TRBV6-3 and TRBJ1-1; 10 bases agree with TRBD1. The V and J ends lost 5 bases and 4 bases, in that order; junction bases with no gene match: 7. The germline V gene has CDR1 MNHEY and CDR2 SVGEGT. The CDR3 covers 15 residues. The CDR3 nucleotides are TGTGCCAGCAGTCCCCGGACAGGGGGGATCACTGAAGCTTTCTTT. Protein product: CASSPRTGGITEAFF.